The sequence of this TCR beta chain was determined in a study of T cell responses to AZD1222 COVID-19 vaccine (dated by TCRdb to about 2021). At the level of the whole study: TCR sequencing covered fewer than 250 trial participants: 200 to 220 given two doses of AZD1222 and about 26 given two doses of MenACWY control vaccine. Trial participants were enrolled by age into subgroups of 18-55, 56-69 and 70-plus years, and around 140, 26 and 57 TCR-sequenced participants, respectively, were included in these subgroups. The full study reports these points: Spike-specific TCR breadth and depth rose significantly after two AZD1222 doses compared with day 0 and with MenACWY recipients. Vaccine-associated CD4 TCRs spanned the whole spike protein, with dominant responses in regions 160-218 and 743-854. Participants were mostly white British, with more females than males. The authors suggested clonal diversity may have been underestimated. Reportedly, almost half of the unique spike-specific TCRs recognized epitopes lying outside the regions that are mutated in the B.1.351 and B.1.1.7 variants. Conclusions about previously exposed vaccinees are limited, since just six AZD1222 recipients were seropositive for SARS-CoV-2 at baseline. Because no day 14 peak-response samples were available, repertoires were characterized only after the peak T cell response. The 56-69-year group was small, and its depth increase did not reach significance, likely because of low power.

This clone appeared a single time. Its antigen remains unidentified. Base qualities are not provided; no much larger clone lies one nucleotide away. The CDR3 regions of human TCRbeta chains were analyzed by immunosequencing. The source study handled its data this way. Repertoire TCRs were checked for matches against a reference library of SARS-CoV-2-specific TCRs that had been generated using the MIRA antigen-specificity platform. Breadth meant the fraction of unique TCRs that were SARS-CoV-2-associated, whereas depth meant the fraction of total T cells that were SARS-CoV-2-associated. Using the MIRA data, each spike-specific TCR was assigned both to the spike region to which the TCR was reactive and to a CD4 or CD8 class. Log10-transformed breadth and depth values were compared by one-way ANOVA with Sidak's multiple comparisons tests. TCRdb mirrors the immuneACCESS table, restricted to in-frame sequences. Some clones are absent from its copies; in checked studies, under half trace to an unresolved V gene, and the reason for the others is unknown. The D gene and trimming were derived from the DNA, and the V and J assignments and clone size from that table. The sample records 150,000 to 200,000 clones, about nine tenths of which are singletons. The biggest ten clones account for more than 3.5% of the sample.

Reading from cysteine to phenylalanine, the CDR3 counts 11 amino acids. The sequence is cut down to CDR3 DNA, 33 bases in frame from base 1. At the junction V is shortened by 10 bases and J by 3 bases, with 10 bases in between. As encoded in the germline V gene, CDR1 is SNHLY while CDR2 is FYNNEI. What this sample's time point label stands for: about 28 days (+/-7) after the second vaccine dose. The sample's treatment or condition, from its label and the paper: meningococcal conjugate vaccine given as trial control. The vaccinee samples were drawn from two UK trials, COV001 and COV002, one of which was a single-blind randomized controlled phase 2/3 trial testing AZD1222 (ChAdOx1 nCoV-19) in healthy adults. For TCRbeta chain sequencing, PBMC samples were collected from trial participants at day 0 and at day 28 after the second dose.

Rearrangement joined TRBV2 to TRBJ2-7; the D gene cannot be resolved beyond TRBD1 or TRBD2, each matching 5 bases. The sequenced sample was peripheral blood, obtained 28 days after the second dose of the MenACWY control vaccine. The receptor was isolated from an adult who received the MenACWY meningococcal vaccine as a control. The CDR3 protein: CATGRDYEQYF. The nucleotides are TGTGCCACGGGACGGGACTACGAGCAGTACTTC. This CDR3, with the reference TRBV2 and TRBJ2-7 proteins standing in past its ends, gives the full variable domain EPEVTQTPSHQVTQMGQEVILRCVPISNHLYFYWYRQILGQKVEFLVSFYNNEISEKSEIFDDQFSVERPDGSNFTLKIRSTKLEDSAMYFCATGRDYEQYFGPGTRLTVT.